This TCR beta chain was identified during a study of shared clonotypes between healthy human individuals. Those who donated, Caucasian adults without exception, all lived in Nashville, Tennessee. Study conclusions and caveats: A reduction in generation probabilities was seen for non-shared clonotypes relative to those shared by all four donors.

This clone was counted a few times. What it binds is not known. TCRdb keeps only in-frame clones here, not all; method: immunoSEQ multiplex PCR. The sample contains roughly 660,000 clones, less than 95% of which appear only once. Sequencing used memory CD8+ T cells from PBMCs. Subset specified: CD45RO+ cells pooled with CCR7-negative TemRA cells. The clonotype comes from a man between 18 and 29 years old in good health. Some clones in this sample may be carry-over from other donors' samples.

CDR3 sequence reads: CASSPTSGSGFSEQFF. The DNA of the CDR3 is TGTGCCAGCAGTCCGACTAGCGGGAGCGGTTTTAGTGAGCAGTTCTTC. This chain joins TRBV27 and TRBJ2-1, with 12 positions matching TRBD2. V lost 5 bases, J lost 9 bases, and 11 bases stayed unmatched. This CDR3 is built from 16 residues. Germline CDR1 reads MNHEY; CDR2 reads SMNVEV (reference sequence).